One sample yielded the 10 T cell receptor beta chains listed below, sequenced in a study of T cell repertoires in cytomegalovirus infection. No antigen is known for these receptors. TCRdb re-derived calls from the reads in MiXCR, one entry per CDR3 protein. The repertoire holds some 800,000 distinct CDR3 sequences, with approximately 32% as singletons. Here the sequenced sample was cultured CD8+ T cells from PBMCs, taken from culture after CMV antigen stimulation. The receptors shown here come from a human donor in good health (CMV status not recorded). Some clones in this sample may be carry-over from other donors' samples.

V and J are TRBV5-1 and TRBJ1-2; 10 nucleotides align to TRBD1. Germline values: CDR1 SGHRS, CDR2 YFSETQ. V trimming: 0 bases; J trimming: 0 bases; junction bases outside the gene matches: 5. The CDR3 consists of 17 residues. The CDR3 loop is CASSLEGQGGANYGYTF. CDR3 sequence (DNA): TGCGCCAGCAGCTTGGAAGGACAGGGGGGAGCTAACTATGGCTACACCTTC.

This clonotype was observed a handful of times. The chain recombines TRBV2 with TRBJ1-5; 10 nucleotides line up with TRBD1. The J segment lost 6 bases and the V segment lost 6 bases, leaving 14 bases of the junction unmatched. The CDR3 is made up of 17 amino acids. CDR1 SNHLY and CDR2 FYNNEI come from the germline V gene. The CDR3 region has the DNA TGTGCCAGCAGCCACAGTAGGGACAGGGGTGTCGGTCAGCCCCAGCATTTT. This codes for CASSHSRDRGVGQPQHF.

In nucleotides, the CDR3 is TGTGCCAGCAGTTGGGGACAGGGGGCGAACACTGAAGCTTTCTTT. It codes for CASSWGQGANTEAFF. The rearrangement joins TRBV27 to TRBJ1-1, with 12 positions matching TRBD1. Germline CDR1 and CDR2: MNHEY and SMNVEV (reference sequence). Trimming at V came to 4 bases and at J to 1 base, leaving 1 base not matched to a gene. The CDR3 spans 15 residues.

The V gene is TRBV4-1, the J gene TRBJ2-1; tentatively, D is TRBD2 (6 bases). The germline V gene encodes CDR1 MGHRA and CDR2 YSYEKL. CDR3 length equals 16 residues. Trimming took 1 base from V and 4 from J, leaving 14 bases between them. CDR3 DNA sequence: TGCGCCAGCAGCCAAGTTTCAAACGGGGGATACAATGAGCAGTTCTTC. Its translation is CASSQVSNGGYNEQFF.

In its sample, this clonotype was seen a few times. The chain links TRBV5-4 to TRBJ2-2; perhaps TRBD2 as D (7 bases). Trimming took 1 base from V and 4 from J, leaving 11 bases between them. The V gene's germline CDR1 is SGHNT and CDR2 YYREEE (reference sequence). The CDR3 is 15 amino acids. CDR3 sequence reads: CASSLYREGTGELFF. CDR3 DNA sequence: TGTGCCAGCAGCTTGTACAGGGAGGGCACCGGGGAGCTGTTTTTT.

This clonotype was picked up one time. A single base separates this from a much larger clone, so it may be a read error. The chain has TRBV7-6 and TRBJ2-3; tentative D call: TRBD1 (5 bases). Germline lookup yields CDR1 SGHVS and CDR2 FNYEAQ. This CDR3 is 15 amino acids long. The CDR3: CASSLPQGPLDTRYF. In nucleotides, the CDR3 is TGTGCCAGCAGCTTACCTCAGGGCCCCTTAGATACGCGGTATTTT.

CDR3 region: CAISEPGGGIQETQYF. CDR3 DNA: TGTGCCATCAGTGAGCCCGGCGGGGGGATCCAAGAGACCCAGTACTTC. The chain is built from TRBV10-3 and TRBJ2-5, with TRBD2 matching 8 bases. Germline CDR1 reads ENHRY; CDR2 reads SYGVKD. The CDR3 totals 16 residues. V was clipped by 2 bases and J by 1 base; unmatched bases: 6.

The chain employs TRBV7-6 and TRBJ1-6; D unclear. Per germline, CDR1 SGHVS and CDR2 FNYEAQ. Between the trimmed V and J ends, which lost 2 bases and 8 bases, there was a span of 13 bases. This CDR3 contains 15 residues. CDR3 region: CASSLSAPLDSPLHF. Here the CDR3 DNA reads TGTGCCAGCAGCTTATCGGCCCCCTTGGATTCACCCCTCCACTTT.

The CDR3 DNA sequence: TGTGCCAGCAGCGTAGGAGAGAGCGGGCTGGGCTATGGCTACACCTTC. This codes for CASSVGESGLGYGYTF. This chain connects TRBV9 to TRBJ1-2; D is undetermined. The CDR3 extends over 16 amino acids. Germline V lookup: CDR1 SGDLS, CDR2 YYNGEE. V was shortened by 0 bases and J by 4 bases, with 16 bases between the two germline ends.

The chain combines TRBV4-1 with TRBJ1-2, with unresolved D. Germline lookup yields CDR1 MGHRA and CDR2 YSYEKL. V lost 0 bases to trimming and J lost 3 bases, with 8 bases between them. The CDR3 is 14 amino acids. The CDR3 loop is CASSQDTTDYGYTF. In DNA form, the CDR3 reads TGCGCCAGCAGCCAAGATACGACCGACTATGGCTACACCTTC.